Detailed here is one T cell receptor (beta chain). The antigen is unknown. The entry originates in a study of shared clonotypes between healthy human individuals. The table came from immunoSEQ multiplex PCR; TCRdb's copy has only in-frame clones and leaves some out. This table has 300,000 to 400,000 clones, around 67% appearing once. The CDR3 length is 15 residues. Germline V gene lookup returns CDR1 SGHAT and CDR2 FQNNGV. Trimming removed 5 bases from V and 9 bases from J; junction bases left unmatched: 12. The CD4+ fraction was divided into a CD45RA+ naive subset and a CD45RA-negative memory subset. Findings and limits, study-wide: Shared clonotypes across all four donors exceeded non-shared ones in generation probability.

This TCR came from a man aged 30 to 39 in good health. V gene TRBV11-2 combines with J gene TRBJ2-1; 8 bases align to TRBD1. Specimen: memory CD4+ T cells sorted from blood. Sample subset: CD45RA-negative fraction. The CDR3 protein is CASSRRTGKISEQFF. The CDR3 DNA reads TGTGCCAGCAGCCGCAGGACAGGGAAAATTAGTGAGCAGTTCTTC.